This TCR beta chain was found in a study of T cells in Graves' hyperthyroidism and ophthalmopathy. Study outcomes and limitations: The blood repertoire included most of the expanded thyroid clonotypes above 0.001.

Details on this clonotype: What it binds is unknown. Just one base apart from a much larger clone, this may be a read error.

CDR3 length equals 12 residues. Germline CDR1 PRHDT, CDR2 FYEKMQ (reference sequence). Amplification yielded TCR beta CDR3 regions, with RNA transcripts as the source. HTBI primers were employed in a first-round RT-PCR of the TCR CDR3. TCRdb fed the multiplex PCR reads into MiXCR, producing one record per CDR3 protein. The sample consists of about half a million distinct CDR3 sequences, more than 20% of them appearing once. The sequenced sample consisted of blood. This chain joins TRBV13 and TRBJ1-1; TRBD1 is a possible D gene (5 bases). The sequence came from a man aged 18 to 29 with Graves' hyperthyroidism. The CDR3 coding sequence is TGTGCCAGCAGCACACGAGGGACTGAAGCTTGCTTT. It is translated as CASSTRGTEACF.